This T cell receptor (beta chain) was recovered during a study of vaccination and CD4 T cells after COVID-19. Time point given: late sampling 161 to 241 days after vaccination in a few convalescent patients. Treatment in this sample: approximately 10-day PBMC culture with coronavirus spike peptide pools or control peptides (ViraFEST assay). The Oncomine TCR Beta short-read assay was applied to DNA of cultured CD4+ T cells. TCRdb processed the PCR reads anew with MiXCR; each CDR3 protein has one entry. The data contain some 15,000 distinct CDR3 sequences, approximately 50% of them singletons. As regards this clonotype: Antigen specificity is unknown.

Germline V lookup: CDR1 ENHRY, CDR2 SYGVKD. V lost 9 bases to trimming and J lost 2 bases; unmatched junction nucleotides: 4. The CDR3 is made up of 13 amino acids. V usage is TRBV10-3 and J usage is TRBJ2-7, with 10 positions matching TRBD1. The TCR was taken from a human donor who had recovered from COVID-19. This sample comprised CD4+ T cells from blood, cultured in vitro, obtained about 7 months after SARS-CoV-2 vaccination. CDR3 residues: CAIGQGVTYEQYF. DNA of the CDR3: TGTGCCATTGGACAGGGGGTTACCTACGAGCAGTACTTC.